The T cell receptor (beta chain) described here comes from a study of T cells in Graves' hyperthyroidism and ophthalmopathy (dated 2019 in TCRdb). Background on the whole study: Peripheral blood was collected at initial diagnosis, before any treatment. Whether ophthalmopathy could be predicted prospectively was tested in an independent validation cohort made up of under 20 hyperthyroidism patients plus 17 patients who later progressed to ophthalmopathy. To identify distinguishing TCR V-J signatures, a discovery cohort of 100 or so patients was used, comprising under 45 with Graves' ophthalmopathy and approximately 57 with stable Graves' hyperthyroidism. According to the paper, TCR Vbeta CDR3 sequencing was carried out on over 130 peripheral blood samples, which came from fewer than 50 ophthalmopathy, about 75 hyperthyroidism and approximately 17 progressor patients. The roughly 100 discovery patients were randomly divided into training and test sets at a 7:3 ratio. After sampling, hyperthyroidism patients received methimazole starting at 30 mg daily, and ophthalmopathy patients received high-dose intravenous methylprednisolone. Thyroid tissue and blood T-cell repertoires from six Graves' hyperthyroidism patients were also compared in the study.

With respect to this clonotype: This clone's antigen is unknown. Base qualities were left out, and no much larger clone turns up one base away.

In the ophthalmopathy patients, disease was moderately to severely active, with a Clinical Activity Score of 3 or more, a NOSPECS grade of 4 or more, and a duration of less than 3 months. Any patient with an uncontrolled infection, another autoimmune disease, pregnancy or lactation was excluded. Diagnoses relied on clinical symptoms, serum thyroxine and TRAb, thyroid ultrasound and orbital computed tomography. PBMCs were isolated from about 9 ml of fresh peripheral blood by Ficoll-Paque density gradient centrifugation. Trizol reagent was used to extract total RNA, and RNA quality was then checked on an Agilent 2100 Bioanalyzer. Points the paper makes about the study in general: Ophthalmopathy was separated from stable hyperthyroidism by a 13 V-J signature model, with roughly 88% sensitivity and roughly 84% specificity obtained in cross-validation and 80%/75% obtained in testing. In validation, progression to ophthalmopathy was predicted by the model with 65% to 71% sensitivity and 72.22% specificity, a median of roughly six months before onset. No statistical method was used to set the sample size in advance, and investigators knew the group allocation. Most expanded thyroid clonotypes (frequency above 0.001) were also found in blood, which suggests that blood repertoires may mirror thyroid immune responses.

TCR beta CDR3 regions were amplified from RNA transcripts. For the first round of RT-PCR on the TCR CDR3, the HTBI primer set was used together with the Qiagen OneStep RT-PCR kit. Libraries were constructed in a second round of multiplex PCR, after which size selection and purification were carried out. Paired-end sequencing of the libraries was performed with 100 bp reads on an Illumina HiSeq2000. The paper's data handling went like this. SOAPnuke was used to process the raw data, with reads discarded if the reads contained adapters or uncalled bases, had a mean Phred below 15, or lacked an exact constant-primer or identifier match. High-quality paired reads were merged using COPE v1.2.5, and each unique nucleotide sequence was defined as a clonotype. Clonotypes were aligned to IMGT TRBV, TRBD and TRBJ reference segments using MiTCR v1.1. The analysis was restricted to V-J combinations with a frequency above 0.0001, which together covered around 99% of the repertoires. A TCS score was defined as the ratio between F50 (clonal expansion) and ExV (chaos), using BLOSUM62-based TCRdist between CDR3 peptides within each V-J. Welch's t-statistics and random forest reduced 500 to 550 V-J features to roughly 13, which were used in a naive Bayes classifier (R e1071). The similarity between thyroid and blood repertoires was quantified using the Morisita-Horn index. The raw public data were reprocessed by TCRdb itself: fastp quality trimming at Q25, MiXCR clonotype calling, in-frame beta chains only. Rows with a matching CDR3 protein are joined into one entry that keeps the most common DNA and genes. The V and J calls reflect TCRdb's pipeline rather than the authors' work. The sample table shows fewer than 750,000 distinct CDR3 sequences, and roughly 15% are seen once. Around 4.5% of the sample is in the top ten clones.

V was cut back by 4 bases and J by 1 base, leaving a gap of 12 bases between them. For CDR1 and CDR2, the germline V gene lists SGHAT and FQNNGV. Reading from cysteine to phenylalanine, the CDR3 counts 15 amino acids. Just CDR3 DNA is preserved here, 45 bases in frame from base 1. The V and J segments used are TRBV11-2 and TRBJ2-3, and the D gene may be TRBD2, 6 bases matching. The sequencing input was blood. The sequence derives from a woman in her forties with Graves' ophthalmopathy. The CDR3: CASSYSSAGTDTQYF. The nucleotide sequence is TGTGCCAGCAGCTACTCTAGCGCGGGCACAGATACGCAGTATTTT.